The next 20 T cell receptor beta chains were all read from a single sample in a study of tumor and adjacent non-tumor tissue in lung cancer. No cell sorting was done before RNA was extracted from the tissue. A modified ARM-PCR protocol with three rounds of nested PCR amplified TCRbeta. MiXCR was run by TCRdb on the multiplex PCR reads, yielding one entry per CDR3 protein. The sample includes roughly 150,000 distinct CDR3 sequences, around 66% of them seen just once. The material sequenced was lung tumor tissue. All receptors come from a man between 60 and 75 years old with small cell lung cancer.

The sample holds many counts of this clonotype. The chain joins TRBV28 to TRBJ1-5; 9 bases fit TRBD1. Germline-derived CDR1 and CDR2 are MDHEN and SYDVKM. CDR3 length: 15 residues. V dropped 4 bases and J dropped 7; count of bases not matched to a gene: 8. The CDR3 sequence: CASSSWTGAYQPQHF. The DNA for the CDR3 is TGTGCCAGCAGTTCCTGGACAGGGGCCTACCAGCCCCAGCATTTT.

This rearrangement joins TRBV5-1 to TRBJ2-3; D gene uncertain. The germline CDR1 and CDR2 sequences are SGHRS and YFSETQ. The length of the CDR3 is 16 residues. V was cut by 0 bases and J by 2 bases, with 13 bases left in between. CDR3 in DNA: TGCGCCAGCAGCTTGGAATCGGGCGGCACCACAGATACGCAGTATTTT. It is translated as CASSLESGGTTDTQYF.

Comment on this clonotype: Without the conserved terminal phenylalanine or tryptophan, this CDR3 likely stems from a read error. It is unclear where the CDR3 begins or ends on the DNA, so no DNA is shown, and the CDR3 is as TCRdb lists it. This chain's CDR3 is CASNRKGGCTL. The J gene is TRBJ1-2, the V gene TRBV6-1. The V gene's germline CDR1 is MNHNS and CDR2 SASEGT. Counting both end residues, the CDR3 totals 11 amino acids.

Note on this clonotype: It is likely a read error, because the conserved phenylalanine at the end of the CDR3 is missing. This sequence joins TRBV6-5 and TRBJ1-6; 9 bases map to TRBD1. The CDR3 is 16 amino acids. V gave up 3 bases and J gave up 7 bases; unmatched junction bases: 7. The V gene's germline CDR1 is MNHEY and CDR2 SVGAGI. This chain's CDR3 is CASSYRTGTGNSPLHY. In DNA form, the CDR3 reads TGTGCCAGCAGTTATCGTACCGGGACAGGGAATTCACCCCTCCACTAT.

By sample fraction, this clonotype is medium-sized. CDR3 bases: TGTGCCAGCAGCTTAACGGGGGCCGAGACCCAGTACTTC. Translating it yields CASSLTGAETQYF. This chain uses TRBV11-2 with TRBJ2-5; possibly TRBD1 or TRBD2 for D (6 bases each). The ends were cut back, 2 bases at V and 5 bases at J, with 9 bases in the middle. The CDR3 is made up of 13 amino acids. The germline CDR1 and CDR2 sequences are SGHAT and FQNNGV.

The rearrangement joins TRBV6-5 to TRBJ1-6; a weak D match, TRBD1 (5 bases). Germline V gives CDR1 MNHEY, CDR2 SVGAGI. CDR3 length equals 16 residues. Trimming cost V 11 bases and J 4 bases, with 21 bases left between them. CDR3 residues: CACTGGPSSYNSPLHF. The CDR3 DNA is TGTGCCTGCACGGGGGGACCTAGCTCATATAATTCACCCCTCCACTTT.

Concerning this clonotype itself: One junction end does not reproduce the germline sequence, and a read error may be involved. The V gene is TRBV11-3, the J gene TRBJ2-1; 8 bases map to TRBD2. The germline V gene encodes CDR1 SGHNT and CDR2 YENEEA. This CDR3 is built from 15 residues. The CDR3 loop reads CATSLGGRSYNGQFF. In DNA form, the CDR3 reads TGTGCCACCAGCTTAGGCGGGAGGTCCTATAATGGGCAGTTCTTC.

Concerning this clonotype: At one of its ends the junction is not consistent with the germline gene, which may arise from a read error. The chain is built from TRBV6-5 and TRBJ1-1; maybe TRBD1 (6 bases). The germline V gene encodes CDR1 MNHEY and CDR2 SVGAGI. This CDR3 has 16 residues. The CDR3 sequence is CASSYSSDQGDTDAFF. The CDR3, as DNA: TGTGCCAGTAGTTACTCGAGCGACCAAGGGGACACTGATGCTTTCTTT.

This sequence joins TRBV28 and TRBJ2-3; no clear D gene. Germline-derived CDR1 and CDR2 are MDHEN and SYDVKM. V was shortened by 4 bases and J by 5 bases, with 19 bases between the two germline ends. The CDR3 is made up of 16 amino acids. The DNA of the CDR3 is TGTGCCAGCAGTTCCCAAGGGATTAGCCAAAGAGATACGCAGTATTTT. This translates into CASSSQGISQRDTQYF.

The chain has TRBV6-5 and TRBJ2-2, with 7 bases fitting TRBD1. The V segment lost 5 bases and the J segment 4 bases; nucleotides outside the gene matches: 4. The length of the CDR3 is 14 residues. Germline CDR1 and CDR2: MNHEY and SVGAGI. CDR3 coding DNA: TGTGCCAGCAGTAAGACAGGGTTCACCGGGGAGCTGTTTTTT. It is translated as CASSKTGFTGELFF.

The chain has TRBV11-2 and TRBJ2-2, with a possible D match to TRBD2 (5 bases). The V gene's germline CDR1 is SGHAT and CDR2 FQNNGV. The CDR3 spans 13 residues. V was pared by 5 bases and J by 1 base, with 5 bases between. The CDR3 sequence: CASSAGNTGELFF. The CDR3 DNA follows: TGTGCCAGCAGCGCGGGGAACACCGGGGAGCTGTTTTTT. Complete variable domain (other parts from reference TRBV11-2 and TRBJ2-2): EAGVAQSPRYKIIEKRQSVAFWCNPISGHATLYWYQQILGQGPKLLIQFQNNGVVDDSQLPKDRFSAERLKGVDSTLKIQPAKLEDSAVYLCASSAGNTGELFFGEGSRLTVL.

Turning to this clonotype: This may be a read error, as it is one base from a much larger clone. This chain links TRBV12-3 or TRBV12-4 with TRBJ2-1; 7 nucleotides align to TRBD2. This CDR3 region has 17 residues. CDR3 coding DNA: TGTGCCAGCAGTTTAGGGCTAGCGGAAGGTGGATGGAATGGGCAGTTCTTC. It codes for CASSLGLAEGGWNGQFF.

This clonotype has a count of ten or more. J is TRBJ2-7 and V is TRBV20-1, with TRBD1 matching over 7 bases. Germline loops: CDR1 DFQATT, CDR2 SNEGSKA (reference sequence). V shed 6 bases, J shed 6 bases, and the junction held 11 bases outside the gene matches. The length of the CDR3 is 13 residues. CDR3 sequence (DNA): TGCAGTGCCCCTCGAGACAGGGAGTGCGAGCAGTACGTC. Translated: CSAPRDRECEQYV.

Points on this clonotype: A much larger clone lies a single base off, so this may be a read error. The rearrangement uses TRBV4-1 and TRBJ2-7; the D gene is possibly TRBD2 (5 bases). Germline CDR1 reads MGHRA; CDR2 reads YSYEKL. The CDR3 contains 16 residues. Trimming removed 5 bases from V and 1 base from J, with 18 bases in between. The CDR3 DNA is TGCGCCAGCAGCGCAGGACCAGGACTGGCATCCTACGAGCAGTACTTC. The encoded protein is CASSAGPGLASYEQYF.

Comment on this clonotype: One end of the junction does not line up with germline, which may come from a read error. This chain joins TRBV18 and TRBJ2-1; 10 nucleotides line up with TRBD2. The CDR3 is 17 amino acids. CDR1 KGHSH and CDR2 LQKENI come from the germline V gene. CDR3 sequence (DNA): TGTACCAGCTCACAACTTACTAGCGGGGCCGCCTACAATGAGCAGTTCTTC. Encoded protein: CTSSQLTSGAAYNEQFF.

This clonotype was counted once. This chain connects TRBV6-5 to TRBJ2-1; TRBD2 aligns across 8 bases. The CDR3 is 13 amino acids. CDR1 is MNHEY and CDR2 is SVGAGI in the germline V gene. V shed 8 bases and J 6 bases; nucleotides not matched to a gene: 6. The CDR3 DNA is TGTGCCAGCTGGTTAAGCGGGAGCAATGAGCAGTTCTTC. Translated, it gives CASWLSGSNEQFF.

A note on this clonotype: One junction end does not reproduce the germline sequence, and a read error may be involved. V gene TRBV20-1 combines with J gene TRBJ2-5; weak D call: TRBD1 (5 bases). In germline, CDR1 is DFQATT, CDR2 SNEGSKA (reference sequence). The CDR3 has 15 residues. The DNA for the CDR3 is TGCAGTGCTAGTCTCAGTCGACAGTTCCAAGAGGCCCAGCACTTC. Amino acid sequence: CSASLSRQFQEAQHF.

A remark on this clonotype: This may be a read error: a much more frequent sequence differs by one nucleotide. The J gene is TRBJ2-6, the V gene TRBV6-5, with D tentatively TRBD1 (6 bases). Per germline, CDR1 MNHEY and CDR2 SVGAGI. CDR3 size: 15 residues. CDR3 sequence (DNA): TGTGCCAGCAGTACAGGGCGAGGTGGGGCCAACTTCCTGACTTTC. The encoded protein is CASSTGRGGANFLTF.

The sample holds one count of this clonotype. An end of the junction does not agree with germline; a read error may underlie this. The chain carries TRBV6-2 or TRBV6-3 and TRBJ2-1; tentative D call: TRBD2 (6 bases). The length of the CDR3 is 15 residues. Germline V CDR1 and CDR2: MNHEY, SVGEGT. The CDR3 DNA follows: TGTGTCAGCAGTTACATTGGGGGGAGCTACAATGAGCAGTTCTTC. Protein sequence: CVSSYIGGSYNEQFF.

For this clonotype: Mismatch with germline at one junction end may stem from a read error. This chain uses TRBV11-1 with TRBJ2-3; tentative D call: TRBD1 (5 bases). The germline V gene has CDR1 SGHAT and CDR2 FQDESV (reference sequence). The CDR3 contains 13 residues. The CDR3 reads CVSCLDSTDTQYF. Written as DNA, the CDR3 is TGTGTCAGCTGCTTAGACAGCACAGATACTCAGTATTTT. The entire variable domain, with the rest obtained from reference TRBV11-1 and TRBJ2-3, is as follows: EAEVAQSPRYKITEKSQAVAFWCDPISGHATLYWYRQILGQGPELLVQFQDESVVDDSQLPKDRFSAERLKGVDSTLKIQPAELGDSAMYLCVSCLDSTDTQYFGPGTRLTVL.